One sample yielded the 29 T cell receptor beta chains listed below, sequenced in a study of T cell responses to AZD1222 COVID-19 vaccine. Clones were read by immunoSEQ multiplex PCR, and TCRdb kept only the in-frame ones, dropping some. The sample has 150,000 to 200,000 clones, 90% to 95% seen once; the top ten hold about 2.5%. The sequencing used peripheral blood, collected on day 0 of AZD1222 vaccination. These receptors were obtained from an adult in good health.

The chain uses TRBV12-3 or TRBV12-4 and TRBJ2-3; tentatively, D is TRBD1 or TRBD2 (6 bases each). With 3 bases removed from V and 5 bases from J, the gap between germline ends came to 9 bases. The CDR3 consists of 13 residues. The chain's CDR3 is CASSFGGGDTQYF. DNA of the CDR3: TGTGCCAGCAGTTTCGGAGGGGGAGATACGCAGTATTTT.

V usage is TRBV19 and J usage is TRBJ2-5; TRBD1 aligns across 7 bases. The CDR3 runs to 15 residues. The germline CDR1 and CDR2 sequences are LNHDA and SQIVND (reference sequence). V was clipped by 3 bases and J by 2 bases; unmatched bases: 6. Here the CDR3 reads CASSMAGGTQETQYF. The CDR3 DNA reads TGTGCCAGTAGTATGGCAGGGGGAACACAAGAGACCCAGTACTTC.

Written as DNA, the CDR3 is TGTGCCAGCAGTTTAACAGGGGGTAACGGGGGGAAACTGTTTTTT. This gives the protein CASSLTGGNGGKLFF. The chain has TRBV28 and TRBJ1-4; 8 bases fit TRBD1. This CDR3 spans 15 amino acids. The V and J ends lost 2 bases and 11 bases, in that order; junction bases with no gene match: 10. Germline V gene sequence: CDR1 MDHEN, CDR2 SYDVKM.

J is TRBJ1-6 and V is TRBV30, with 8 bases fitting TRBD1. V lost 2 bases and J lost 6; bases outside the gene matches: 6. Per germline, CDR1 GTSNPN and CDR2 SVGIG (reference sequence). There are 15 residues in the CDR3. The CDR3 region is CAWSTGTGVNSPLHF. The CDR3 DNA reads TGTGCCTGGAGTACGGGGACAGGAGTTAATTCACCCCTCCACTTT.

The chain employs TRBV7-8 and TRBJ1-5; 8 nucleotides align to TRBD1. V trimming: 1 base; J trimming: 1 base; junction bases outside the gene matches: 6. The CDR3 is 17 amino acids. Germline CDR1 reads SGHVS; CDR2 reads FQNEAQ. In DNA form, the CDR3 reads TGTGCCAGCAGCTTAGTAACAGGGGGGTTAAGCAATCAGCCCCAGCATTTT. It is translated as CASSLVTGGLSNQPQHF.

This rearrangement joins TRBV5-1 to TRBJ2-3; D perhaps matches TRBD2 (5 bases). This CDR3 has 14 amino acids. Germline V CDR1 and CDR2: SGHRS, YFSETQ. V shed 7 bases and J shed 1 base, with 13 bases lying between them. Here the CDR3 reads CASRAPEGTDTQYF. The CDR3 bases are TGCGCCAGCCGGGCCCCGGAGGGCACAGATACGCAGTATTTT.

V and J are TRBV10-2 and TRBJ2-1, with D perhaps matching TRBD1 or TRBD2 (5 bases each). In germline, CDR1 is WSHSY, CDR2 SAAADI. The V end lost 9 bases, the J end lost 8 bases, and 11 bases lay between the germline ends. The CDR3 covers 11 residues. The CDR3 nucleotides are TGCGCCAGTGCCGGGGCATATGAGCAGTTCTTC. Its translation is CASAGAYEQFF.

Of note for this clone: Within the sample, other DNA sequences also encode this same CDR3. V gene TRBV5-1 combines with J gene TRBJ1-5; D gene ambiguous. Germline V gene sequence: CDR1 SGHRS, CDR2 YFSETQ. There are 13 residues in the CDR3. V was trimmed by 0 bases and J by 0 bases, leaving 1 base between them. The CDR3 spells CASSLDSNQPQHF. The CDR3 coding sequence is TGCGCCAGCAGCTTGGATAGCAATCAGCCCCAGCATTTT. The full variable domain, its missing parts supplied by reference TRBV5-1 and TRBJ1-5, is KAGVTQTPRYLIKTRGQQVTLSCSPISGHRSVSWYQQTPGQGLQFLFEYFSETQRNKGNFPGRFSGRQFSNSRSEMNVSTLELGDSALYLCASSLDSNQPQHFGDGTRLSIL.

A word on this clone: The sample contains more than one DNA sequence encoding this CDR3. The chain has TRBV5-1 and TRBJ1-2; a weak D match, TRBD1 (5 bases). The CDR3 has 13 amino acids. With 0 bases removed from V and 5 bases from J, the gap between germline ends came to 8 bases. CDR1 is SGHRS and CDR2 is YFSETQ in the germline V gene. CDR3 nucleotide sequence: TGCGCCAGCAGCTTGGCCGGGGGGTATGGCTACACCTTC. It is translated as CASSLAGGYGYTF.

This rearrangement joins TRBV18 to TRBJ2-7, with D possibly being TRBD2 (6 bases). V gave up 3 bases and J gave up 5 bases, with 17 bases separating them. The CDR3 totals 15 residues. Germline loops: CDR1 KGHSH, CDR2 LQKENI. The CDR3 sequence: CASSPEGRGTDEQYF. CDR3 nucleotide sequence: TGTGCCAGCTCACCGGAAGGACGGGGGACCGACGAGCAGTACTTC.

This clone was picked up one time. V is TRBV28 and J is TRBJ2-1; unclear D gene. V lost 1 base to trimming and J lost 2 bases, with 3 bases between them. The V gene's germline CDR1 is MDHEN and CDR2 SYDVKM. The CDR3 contains 13 residues. The CDR3 spells CASSLYAYNEQFF. The CDR3 DNA reads TGTGCCAGCAGTTTATATGCCTACAATGAGCAGTTCTTC.

The J gene is TRBJ1-6, the V gene TRBV7-2, with a weak D call TRBD1 (6 bases). CDR1 is SGHTA and CDR2 is FQGNSA in the germline V gene. CDR3 length: 18 residues. V was cut by 1 base and J by 0 bases, with 13 bases left in between. DNA of the CDR3: TGTGCCAGCAGCTTAGGCAGGGGCCAGAGCTCCTATAATTCACCCCTCCACTTT. It codes for CASSLGRGQSSYNSPLHF.

This clone was counted a single time. This chain links TRBV30 with TRBJ2-7; 8 nucleotides agree with TRBD2. Trimming at V came to 1 base and at J to 3 bases, leaving 5 bases not matched to a gene. The germline V gene encodes CDR1 GTSNPN and CDR2 SVGIG (reference sequence). The CDR3 runs to 14 residues. The CDR3 DNA reads as TGTGCCTGGAGTGGGAGCGGGGGAGGCTACGAGCAGTACTTC. Protein product: CAWSGSGGGYEQYF.

The chain's CDR3 is CASSPLGSHPDEQYF. CDR3 DNA: TGTGCCAGCTCACCTCTGGGCTCCCACCCCGACGAGCAGTACTTC. The chain is built from TRBV18 and TRBJ2-7, with D unresolved. The CDR3 covers 15 residues. V lost 3 bases and J 5 bases, leaving 17 bases between the germline ends. Germline-derived CDR1 and CDR2 are KGHSH and LQKENI.

The V gene is TRBV3-1 (or the pseudogene TRBV3-2), the J gene TRBJ2-3, with 13 bases identical to TRBD2. The CDR3 sequence is 18 residues long. CDR1 is LGHDT, CDR2 YNNKEL, per germline (reference sequence). V dropped 3 bases and J dropped 6; count of bases not matched to a gene: 12. CDR3 bases: TGTGCCAGCAGCCATAACCCTACTAGCGGGGGGGCTAGGGATACGCAGTATTTT. Translating it yields CASSHNPTSGGARDTQYF.

V and J are TRBV5-1 and TRBJ1-3, with D possibly matching TRBD1 (5 bases). The germline CDR1 and CDR2 sequences are SGHRS and YFSETQ. CDR3 length: 15 residues. Trimming left V 4 bases short and J 1 base short, with 12 bases between. The CDR3 coding sequence is TGCGCCAGCAGCGGGACTGCACGGTCTGGAAACACCATATATTTT. Protein sequence: CASSGTARSGNTIYF.

V and J are TRBV7-8 and TRBJ2-7; 11 nucleotides agree with TRBD1. J was trimmed by 7 bases and V by 3 bases; bases with no gene match: 5. The length of the CDR3 is 14 residues. Per the germline V gene, CDR1 is SGHVS and CDR2 is FQNEAQ. CDR3 region: CASSFRDRGGEQYF. The CDR3 DNA follows: TGTGCCAGCAGCTTCCGGGACAGGGGGGGTGAGCAGTACTTC.

The chain links TRBV2 to TRBJ2-7; the match to TRBD1 covers 9 bases. Trimming took 6 bases from V and 5 from J; bases not matched to a gene: 8. Germline V gives CDR1 SNHLY, CDR2 FYNNEI. There are 14 residues in the CDR3. CDR3 protein: CASRLGQGMHEQYF. The CDR3 bases are TGTGCCAGCAGGCTTGGACAGGGGATGCACGAGCAGTACTTC.

V usage is TRBV11-2 and J usage is TRBJ2-7, with 8 bases lining up with TRBD2. The V and J ends lost 3 bases and 3 bases, in that order; junction bases with no gene match: 4. The CDR3 totals 14 residues. Germline loops: CDR1 SGHAT, CDR2 FQNNGV. CDR3 region: CASSLEAGVYEQYF. As DNA, the CDR3 is TGTGCCAGCAGCTTGGAAGCGGGGGTCTACGAGCAGTACTTC.

Details on this clone: The same CDR3 also results from other DNA sequences found in this sample. The chain links TRBV5-1 to TRBJ2-6; no clear D gene. Trimming left V 4 bases short and J 0 bases short, with 8 bases between. The germline V gene has CDR1 SGHRS and CDR2 YFSETQ. CDR3 length: 15 residues. Written as DNA, the CDR3 is TGCGCCAGCAGCCTGGATGGCTCTGGGGCCAACGTCCTGACTTTC. The encoded protein is CASSLDGSGANVLTF.

The chain joins TRBV4-3 to TRBJ1-2; 8 bases match TRBD1. Trimming at V came to 3 bases and at J to 4 bases, leaving 10 bases not matched to a gene. CDR1 LGHNA and CDR2 YSLEER come from the germline V gene. This CDR3 has 16 amino acids. CDR3 bases: TGCGCCAGCAGCCAGAATCAGGGGGCGGTCGGCTATGGCTACACCTTC. It is translated as CASSQNQGAVGYGYTF.

The rearrangement joins TRBV18 to TRBJ1-4; D might be TRBD1 (5 bases). The CDR3 consists of 16 residues. V lost 5 bases to trimming and J lost 0 bases, with 13 bases between them. The V gene's germline CDR1 is KGHSH and CDR2 LQKENI. CDR3 protein: CASSTGPLATNEKLFF. The CDR3 region has the DNA TGTGCCAGCTCAACAGGTCCCCTCGCAACTAATGAAAAACTGTTTTTT.

This chain connects TRBV28 to TRBJ1-6, with D hard to call. Germline-derived CDR1 and CDR2 are MDHEN and SYDVKM. The CDR3 is made up of 13 amino acids. V lost 6 bases, J lost 4 bases, and 7 bases lay in between. The CDR3 DNA follows: TGTGCCAGCAGGCGGCGGTATAATTCACCCCTCCACTTT. Residues: CASRRRYNSPLHF.

The V gene is TRBV5-1, the J gene TRBJ2-7; 16 bases agree with TRBD2. J gave up 6 bases and V 2 bases, and 5 bases lay outside the gene matches. Germline V gives CDR1 SGHRS, CDR2 YFSETQ. This CDR3 spans 16 amino acids. CDR3 amino acids: CASSFQGLAGGREQYF. The DNA for the CDR3 is TGCGCCAGCAGCTTCCAGGGACTAGCGGGAGGGCGCGAGCAGTACTTC.

V gene TRBV7-3 combines with J gene TRBJ1-6; 7 nucleotides line up with TRBD1. With V trimmed by 2 bases and J by 9 bases, 4 bases remained unmatched. This CDR3 has 14 residues. The germline gives CDR1 SGHTA, CDR2 FQGTGA. The CDR3 here is CASSLGNRGSPLHF. The CDR3 region has the DNA TGTGCCAGCAGCTTAGGGAACAGGGGTTCACCCCTCCACTTT.

The genes are TRBV6-4 and TRBJ2-1; 13 nucleotides align to TRBD2. The CDR3 covers 17 residues. V lost 3 bases, J lost 6 bases, and 8 bases stayed unmatched. Germline assignment: CDR1 MRHNA and CDR2 SNTAGT. This CDR3 is CASSETSGGALGNEQFF. CDR3 nucleotide sequence: TGTGCCAGCAGTGAAACTAGCGGGGGGGCGTTGGGCAATGAGCAGTTCTTC.

This chain uses TRBV18 with TRBJ2-4, with TRBD1 matching over 10 bases. With V trimmed by 4 bases and J by 5 bases, 20 bases remained unmatched. Germline-derived CDR1 and CDR2 are KGHSH and LQKENI. This CDR3 is built from 20 residues. The DNA for the CDR3 is TGTGCCAGCTCACTCAAGACAGGGGGCGATTTTGGGGCCTCGCAAAACATTCAGTACTTC. This sequence encodes CASSLKTGGDFGASQNIQYF.

The rearrangement uses TRBV3-1 (or the pseudogene TRBV3-2) and TRBJ2-5, with 12 bases that match TRBD2. CDR3 length: 18 residues. CDR1 LGHDT and CDR2 YNNKEL come from the germline V gene (reference sequence). V was pared by 4 bases and J by 5 bases, with 14 bases of the junction left unmatched. CDR3 coding DNA: TGTGCCAGCAGCCCCTATTGGACTAGCGGGGCCACCCGGGAGACCCAGTACTTC. Translation gives CASSPYWTSGATRETQYF.

This clone was seen once. Other DNA variants within this sample encode the same CDR3. V usage is TRBV12-3 or TRBV12-4 and J usage is TRBJ1-6; D unresolved. The V and J ends lost 0 bases and 6 bases respectively, with 3 bases between them. This CDR3 is built from 13 residues. CDR3 sequence reads: CASSLALNSPLHF. CDR3 sequence (DNA): TGTGCCAGCAGTTTAGCGCTTAATTCACCCCTCCACTTT.